The 27 T cell receptor beta chains given below trace back to one sample, sequenced in a study of technical replicates of blood from several donors. Clones were read by immunoSEQ multiplex PCR, and TCRdb kept only the in-frame ones, dropping some. The table has tens of thousands of clones, about 96% seen once. Material: T cells isolated from PBMCs. These receptors were obtained from a human donor in good health.

For the CDR3, the DNA is TGTGCCAGTAACGGGGGAGGGCTAGGGGAACAGCCCCAGCATTTT. This gives the protein CASNGGGLGEQPQHF. The chain links TRBV19 to TRBJ1-5; D possibly corresponds to TRBD1 (5 bases). Deletions cut 7 bases from V and 7 bases from J, with 20 bases between. This CDR3 region has 15 residues. The V gene's germline CDR1 is LNHDA and CDR2 SQIVND (reference sequence).

This chain links TRBV4-1 with TRBJ1-5; D is uncertain. V lost 0 bases, J lost 1 base, and 4 bases lay in between. Germline loops: CDR1 MGHRA, CDR2 YSYEKL. CDR3 length equals 14 residues. Written as DNA, the CDR3 is TGCGCCAGCAGCCAAGAAACAAGCAATCAGCCCCAGCATTTT. It is translated as CASSQETSNQPQHF.

The chain carries TRBV6-6 and TRBJ1-1, with TRBD1 identical over 11 bases. Trimming cost V 7 bases and J 3 bases; bases outside gene matches: 10. This CDR3 is built from 16 residues. The germline gives CDR1 MNHNY, CDR2 SVGAGI (reference sequence). The CDR3 region has the DNA TGTGCCAGCACCTCACCGGGACAGGGGGTCTACACTGAAGCTTTCTTT. Encoded protein: CASTSPGQGVYTEAFF.

The chain joins TRBV7-8 to TRBJ2-7; 8 bases align to TRBD2. The CDR3 has 12 residues. Unmatched junction bases numbered 7, after V lost 10 bases and J lost 5 bases. Germline V gene sequence: CDR1 SGHVS, CDR2 FQNEAQ. The CDR3 loop reads CATGGTRHEQYF. DNA of the CDR3: TGTGCCACCGGAGGGACTAGGCACGAGCAGTACTTC. Drawing the rest from reference TRBV7-8 and TRBJ2-7, the complete variable domain is GAGVSQSPRYKVAKRGQDVALRCDPISGHVSLFWYQQALGQGPEFLTYFQNEAQLDKSGLPSDRFFAERPEGSVSTLKIQRTQQEDSAVYLCATGGTRHEQYFGPGTRLTVT.

CDR3 sequence (DNA): TGTGCCAGCAGTTTATCGCAGTCCACTGAAGCTTTCTTT. The encoded protein is CASSLSQSTEAFF. This rearrangement joins TRBV28 to TRBJ1-1; no reliable D call. CDR1 MDHEN and CDR2 SYDVKM come from the germline V gene. This CDR3 region has 13 residues. Trimming took 1 base from V and 4 from J, leaving 7 bases between them.

The rearrangement joins TRBV7-6 to TRBJ2-5; D uncertain. From germline, CDR1 is SGHVS and CDR2 FNYEAQ. Trimming shortened V by 3 bases and J by 5 bases, and 7 bases separated the two germline ends. CDR3 length equals 12 residues. The CDR3: CASSFISETQYF. The CDR3 nucleotides are TGTGCCAGCAGCTTTATTAGCGAGACCCAGTACTTC.

The J gene is TRBJ2-1, the V gene TRBV7-6; no clear D. The CDR3 extends over 12 amino acids. CDR1 is SGHVS, CDR2 FNYEAQ, per germline. Trimming shortened V by 1 base and J by 10 bases, and 8 bases separated the two germline ends. The CDR3 protein is CASSLEVQEQFF. The CDR3 coding sequence is TGTGCCAGCAGCTTAGAGGTACAGGAGCAGTTCTTC. The full variable domain, with the rest looked up from reference TRBV7-6 and TRBJ2-1, is GAGVSQSPRYKVTKRGQDVALRCDPISGHVSLYWYRQALGQGPEFLTYFNYEAQQDKSGLPNDRFSAERPEGSISTLTIQRTEQRDSAMYRCASSLEVQEQFFGPGTRLTVL.

This clone occurred once. The chain has TRBV5-6 and TRBJ2-7; TRBD2 agrees at 9 bases. CDR3 length: 14 residues. V was clipped by 4 bases and J by 0 bases; unmatched bases: 2. Germline lookup yields CDR1 SGHDT and CDR2 YYEEEE. The CDR3 sequence is CASSSSGSSYEQYF. The DNA of the CDR3 is TGTGCCAGCAGCAGTAGCGGGAGCTCCTACGAGCAGTACTTC.

The chain uses TRBV7-9 and TRBJ2-5, with D possibly matching TRBD1 (5 bases). Gene TRBJ2-7 matches the end of the DNA better, so the J call may be wrong. The CDR3 runs to 12 residues. Germline V lookup: CDR1 SEHNR, CDR2 FQNEAQ (reference sequence). DNA for the CDR3: TGTGCCAGCAGTTGGGGCTGGGGCGAGCAGTACTTC. Residues: CASSWGWGEQYF.

The rearrangement links TRBV5-4 to TRBJ1-5, with 8 bases fitting TRBD1. The V gene end was trimmed by 5 bases and the J gene end by 4 bases; junction bases not matched to a gene: 8. From germline, CDR1 is SGHNT and CDR2 YYREEE (reference sequence). The CDR3 runs 15 residues. The CDR3 DNA reads TGTGCCAGCAGTCCCGACAGGGGTGAGAATCAGCCCCAGCATTTT. The encoded protein is CASSPDRGENQPQHF.

The gene calls are TRBV7-2 and TRBJ2-3; maybe TRBD2 (5 bases). The CDR3 has 17 amino acids. Trimming took 5 bases from V and 2 from J, leaving 20 bases between them. Per germline, CDR1 SGHTA and CDR2 FQGNSA. CDR3 loop: CASSNNQAVGYTDTQYF. DNA for the CDR3: TGTGCCAGCAGCAATAACCAAGCGGTGGGTTACACAGATACGCAGTATTTT.

The chain couples TRBV9 to TRBJ2-1; 8 nucleotides align to TRBD2. In germline, CDR1 is SGDLS, CDR2 YYNGEE. The CDR3 loop spans 15 amino acids. After removal of 2 bases from V and 4 bases from J, the junction contained 5 bases not matched to a gene. The CDR3 loop reads CASSVSGSLYNEQFF. The DNA of the CDR3 is TGTGCCAGCAGCGTGAGCGGGAGTCTATACAATGAGCAGTTCTTC.

CDR3 coding DNA: TGTGCCAGTAGTTCGGCTGGGTTCGGGGGTGCGAATGAGCAGTTCTTC. It is translated as CASSSAGFGGANEQFF. The rearrangement links TRBV19 to TRBJ2-1; D possibly corresponds to TRBD2 (6 bases). The CDR3 has 16 residues. The ends were cut back, 5 bases at V and 7 bases at J, with 21 bases in the middle. Germline V lookup: CDR1 LNHDA, CDR2 SQIVND (reference sequence).

The rearrangement links TRBV13 to TRBJ2-2, with TRBD1 as a possible D gene (5 bases). Germline V gene data show CDR1 as PRHDT and CDR2 as FYEKMQ (reference sequence). With 6 bases removed from V and 6 bases from J, the gap between germline ends came to 8 bases. This CDR3 has 12 residues. The CDR3 DNA follows: TGTGCCAGCAGTCTAGGGGCCGGGGAGCTGTTTTTT. As protein: CASSLGAGELFF.

The chain links TRBV27 to TRBJ2-7, with 7 nucleotides matching TRBD1. With 3 bases clipped from V and 3 bases from J, the junction kept 5 bases outside the gene matches. CDR1 is MNHEY and CDR2 is SMNVEV in the germline V gene (reference sequence). CDR3 size: 14 residues. CDR3 amino acids: CASSFVDRLYEQYF. For the CDR3, the DNA is TGTGCCAGCAGTTTTGTGGACAGGCTCTACGAGCAGTACTTC.

The rearrangement uses TRBV25-1 and TRBJ2-3, with D perhaps TRBD2 (5 bases). The CDR3 runs to 15 residues. From germline, CDR1 is MGHDK and CDR2 SYGVNS. Trimming took 4 bases from V and 2 from J, leaving 13 bases between them. The CDR3 nucleotides are TGTGCCAGCAGTGCGCCCAGCGGTCTCACAGATACGCAGTATTTT. As protein: CASSAPSGLTDTQYF.

In DNA form, the CDR3 reads TGTGCCAGCGGAGTGACGTACACTGAAGCTTTCTTT. This gives the protein CASGVTYTEAFF. The V call is TRBV6-1, the J call TRBJ1-1; D not certain. Trimming shortened V by 8 bases and J by 3 bases, and 10 bases separated the two germline ends. Germline V gene data show CDR1 as MNHNS and CDR2 as SASEGT. The CDR3 contains 12 residues.

The chain combines TRBV20-1 with TRBJ2-5; no clear D. Germline V gene sequence: CDR1 DFQATT, CDR2 SNEGSKA (reference sequence). This CDR3 has 11 amino acids. Trimming pared 5 bases from V and 1 base from J, leaving 5 bases between. In nucleotides, the CDR3 is TGCAGTGCTCAACTCCAAGAGACCCAGTACTTC. It is translated as CSAQLQETQYF.

Comments on this clone: One end of the junction does not line up with germline, which may come from a read error. The chain joins TRBV29-1 to TRBJ2-1; TRBD1 is a possible D gene (5 bases). The CDR3 length is 11 residues. Germline CDR1 is SQVTM and CDR2 is ANQGSEA. CDR3 amino acids: CTSTEYNEQFF. The CDR3, as DNA: TGTACTTCGACAGAATACAATGAGCAGTTCTTC.

This chain connects TRBV28 to TRBJ1-4; maybe TRBD1 (6 bases). The CDR3 consists of 16 residues. V shed 6 bases and J shed 8 bases, with 22 bases lying between them. Germline V CDR1 and CDR2: MDHEN, SYDVKM. The CDR3 loop is CASSTQNQGIKEKLFF. Here the CDR3 DNA reads TGTGCCAGCAGCACACAAAACCAGGGGATTAAAGAAAAACTGTTTTTT.

This chain connects TRBV6-1 to TRBJ2-7, with D hard to call. V was shortened by 2 bases and J by 4 bases, with 6 bases between the two germline ends. The CDR3 has 12 residues. The germline V gene encodes CDR1 MNHNS and CDR2 SASEGT. The CDR3 coding sequence is TGTGCCAGCAGTGAAATCGGTTACGAGCAGTACTTC. Its protein is CASSEIGYEQYF.

This sequence joins TRBV30 and TRBJ2-7, with 10 positions matching TRBD1. CDR1 is GTSNPN and CDR2 is SVGIG in the germline V gene (reference sequence). With 6 bases clipped from V and 2 bases from J, the junction kept 10 bases outside the gene matches. This CDR3 has 15 residues. CDR3 region: CACQTGGAIPYEQYF. For the CDR3, the DNA is TGTGCCTGCCAGACAGGGGGCGCTATTCCCTACGAGCAGTACTTC.

The chain is built from TRBV4-2 and TRBJ1-4; D gene unclear. This CDR3 contains 16 residues. Germline values: CDR1 LGHNA, CDR2 YNFKEQ. The ends were cut back, 4 bases at V and 0 bases at J, with 12 bases in the middle. CDR3 nucleotides: TGTGCCAGCAGCCCCAAAGAGGGTGCAACTAATGAAAAACTGTTTTTT. Protein sequence: CASSPKEGATNEKLFF.

The rearrangement joins TRBV29-1 to TRBJ2-1; D possibly corresponds to TRBD2 (6 bases). The CDR3 runs 13 residues. Germline assignment: CDR1 SQVTM and CDR2 ANQGSEA. The V gene lost 3 bases and the J gene lost 0 bases, with 6 bases spanning the gap. This chain's CDR3 is CSVETSSYNEQFF. The CDR3 DNA follows: TGCAGCGTTGAGACTAGCTCCTACAATGAGCAGTTCTTC.

V gene TRBV18 combines with J gene TRBJ1-5; TRBD1 agrees at 7 bases. This CDR3 is 18 amino acids long. V dropped 3 bases and J dropped 4; count of bases not matched to a gene: 15. Germline V gene data show CDR1 as KGHSH and CDR2 as LQKENI. The CDR3 loop is CASSPAEVDRAMNQPQHF. CDR3 nucleotides: TGTGCCAGCTCACCCGCCGAAGTAGACAGGGCCATGAATCAGCCCCAGCATTTT. Complete variable domain (other parts from reference TRBV18 and TRBJ1-5): NAGVMQNPRHLVRRRGQEARLRCSPMKGHSHVYWYRQLPEEGLKFMVYLQKENIIDESGMPKERFSAEFPKEGPSILRIQQVVRGDSAAYFCASSPAEVDRAMNQPQHFGDGTRLSIL.

The V gene is TRBV5-1, the J gene TRBJ1-2; TRBD1 might be the D (6 bases). This CDR3 has 14 residues. Per the germline V gene, CDR1 is SGHRS and CDR2 is YFSETQ. V was trimmed by 4 bases and J by 5 bases, leaving 15 bases between them. The chain's CDR3 is CASSQGTGTYGYTF. CDR3 bases: TGCGCCAGCAGCCAGGGGACGGGTACTTATGGCTACACCTTC.

The CDR3 protein is CASSFGTSGSIDTQYF. The CDR3 nucleotides read TGTGCCAGCAGCTTCGGGACTAGCGGGAGTATAGATACGCAGTATTTT. J is TRBJ2-3 and V is TRBV11-3, with 14 bases fitting TRBD2. J gave up 5 bases and V 3 bases, and 4 bases lay outside the gene matches. Germline CDR1 SGHNT, CDR2 YENEEA. The CDR3 loop spans 16 amino acids.